The 6 T cell receptor beta chains below were found in one sample sequenced in a study of cytomegalovirus exposure and HLA in healthy donors. In the PCR, 60 Vbeta and 13 Jbeta primers were used. The method was immunoSEQ multiplex PCR; TCRdb's version includes in-frame clones alone and lacks a portion of them. The sample carries tens of thousands of clones, roughly 88% recorded once. Source material: PBMCs. These receptor sequences come from a man in his 70s in good health and CMV-seropositive.

The chain joins TRBV6-5 to TRBJ2-7, with 9 bases identical to TRBD2. This CDR3 region has 15 residues. Per germline, CDR1 MNHEY and CDR2 SVGAGI. J was trimmed by 2 bases and V by 2 bases; bases with no gene match: 4. The CDR3 sequence: CASSYGLAGTYEQYF. The CDR3 coding sequence is TGTGCCAGCAGTTACGGTCTAGCGGGGACCTACGAGCAGTACTTC.

The chain carries TRBV11-2 and TRBJ2-7; TRBD1 matches 9 bases. The CDR3 extends over 15 amino acids. CDR1 and CDR2 (germline): SGHAT, FQNNGV. Trimming cost V 3 bases and J 2 bases; bases outside gene matches: 5. The CDR3 reads CASSFRGQGTYEQYF. The CDR3 DNA reads TGTGCCAGCAGCTTTAGAGGACAGGGGACCTACGAGCAGTACTTC.

The genes are TRBV28 and TRBJ2-7; D is uncertain. Germline V gene data show CDR1 as MDHEN and CDR2 as SYDVKM. The CDR3 contains 13 residues. Trimming pared 5 bases from V and 3 bases from J, leaving 11 bases between. The CDR3 loop is CASSPSYGYEQYF. The DNA for the CDR3 is TGTGCCAGCAGTCCCTCCTACGGCTACGAGCAGTACTTC.

This sequence joins TRBV7-3 and TRBJ2-1; TRBD1 agrees at 9 bases. Per the germline V gene, CDR1 is SGHTA and CDR2 is FQGTGA. The CDR3 totals 14 residues. V trimming: 5 bases; J trimming: 7 bases; junction bases outside the gene matches: 6. CDR3 in DNA: TGTGCCAGCAGCCTACAGGGGGCGAATAATGAGCAGTTCTTC. It specifies CASSLQGANNEQFF.

The chain links TRBV7-8 to TRBJ2-3, with TRBD2 matching over 10 bases. This CDR3 comprises 15 residues. Germline trimming cut 5 bases from V and 1 base from J; bases unmatched to any gene: 3. CDR1 is SGHVS and CDR2 is FQNEAQ in the germline V gene. For the CDR3, the DNA is TGTGCCAGCAGCCAAAGCGGGGGGGGCACAGATACGCAGTATTTT. This translates into CASSQSGGGTDTQYF. The complete variable domain, with remaining parts taken from reference TRBV7-8 and TRBJ2-3, reads GAGVSQSPRYKVAKRGQDVALRCDPISGHVSLFWYQQALGQGPEFLTYFQNEAQLDKSGLPSDRFFAERPEGSVSTLKIQRTQQEDSAVYLCASSQSGGGTDTQYFGPGTRLTVL.

This clone was seen a single time. This chain links TRBV6-1 with TRBJ2-5; a weak D match, TRBD2 (5 bases). In germline, CDR1 is MNHNS, CDR2 SASEGT. The CDR3 is 14 amino acids. Trimming removed 8 bases at V and 3 bases at J, with 16 bases between. As DNA, the CDR3 is TGTGCCAGCCAAACATGGGGTAGCGAAGAGACCCAGTACTTC. Translating it yields CASQTWGSEETQYF.